One T cell receptor beta chain is described in this entry. The assay was immunoSEQ multiplex PCR, and TCRdb's table has in-frame clones only and misses some. Of hundreds of thousands of clones detected, roughly 90% appear once; the ten largest clones hold over 1.3%. Treatment indicated: 15 to 20 received Ad26.COV2.S at low or high dose, single or two shots; 5 received placebo; per-sample allocation not given. Sampling was done on day 63 after the first vaccine or placebo injection. These data originate in a study of Ad26.COV2.S vaccination and SARS-CoV-2 variants. The sample consisted of peripheral blood, taken in a trial of Ad26.COV2.S vaccine versus placebo. The receptor was derived from a person aged 18-60 years who received the Ad26.COV2.S COVID-19 vaccine or a placebo.

The CDR3 DNA follows: TGTGCCAGCAGCGCGACGGGACAGAGCACCGGGGAGCTGTTTTTT. Encoded protein: CASSATGQSTGELFF. The V call is TRBV7-3, the J call TRBJ2-2; 7 bases match TRBD1. CDR3 length: 15 amino acids. CDR1 SGHTA and CDR2 FQGTGA come from the germline V gene. The ends lost 5 bases at V and 4 bases at J; junction bases unmatched: 7.